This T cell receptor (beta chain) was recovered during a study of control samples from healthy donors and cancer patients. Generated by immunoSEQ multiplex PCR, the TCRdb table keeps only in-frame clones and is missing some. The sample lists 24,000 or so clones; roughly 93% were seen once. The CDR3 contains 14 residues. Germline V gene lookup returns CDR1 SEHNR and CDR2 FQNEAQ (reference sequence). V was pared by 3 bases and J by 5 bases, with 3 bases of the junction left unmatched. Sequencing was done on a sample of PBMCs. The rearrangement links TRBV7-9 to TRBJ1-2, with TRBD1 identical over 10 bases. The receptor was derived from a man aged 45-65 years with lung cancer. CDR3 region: CASSLGQGLYGYTF. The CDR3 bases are TGTGCCAGCAGCTTGGGACAGGGGCTTTATGGCTACACCTTC.